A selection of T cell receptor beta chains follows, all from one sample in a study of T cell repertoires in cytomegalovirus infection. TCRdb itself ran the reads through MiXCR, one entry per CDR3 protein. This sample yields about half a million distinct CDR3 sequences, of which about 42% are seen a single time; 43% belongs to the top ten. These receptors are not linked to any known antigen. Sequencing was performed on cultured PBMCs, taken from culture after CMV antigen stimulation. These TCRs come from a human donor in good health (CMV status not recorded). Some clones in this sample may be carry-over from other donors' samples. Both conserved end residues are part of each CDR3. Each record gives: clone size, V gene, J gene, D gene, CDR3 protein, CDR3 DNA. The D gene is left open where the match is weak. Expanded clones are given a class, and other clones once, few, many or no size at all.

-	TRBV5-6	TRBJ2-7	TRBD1	CASSWDRGLPYEQYF	TGTGCCAGCAGCTGGGACAGGGGTCTCCCCTACGAGCAGTACTTC
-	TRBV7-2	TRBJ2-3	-	CASSLRSGASTDTQYF	TGTGCCAGCAGCTTACGGTCGGGGGCGAGCACAGATACGCAGTATTTT
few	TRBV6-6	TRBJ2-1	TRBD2	CASSYSTLREGGNEQFF	TGTGCCAGCAGTTACTCGACCCTGCGGGAGGGAGGTAATGAGCAGTTCTTC
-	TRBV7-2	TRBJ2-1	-	CASSSYRQAGALTEQFF	TGTGCCAGCAGCTCATATAGGCAAGCCGGGGCCCTTACTGAGCAGTTCTTC
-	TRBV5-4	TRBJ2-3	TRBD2	CASSLETSGSITDTQYF	TGTGCCAGCAGCTTGGAAACTAGCGGGAGTATCACAGATACGCAGTATTTT
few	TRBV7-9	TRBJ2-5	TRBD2	CASSLEASGGETQYF	TGTGCCAGCAGCTTAGAAGCTAGCGGGGGAGAGACCCAGTACTTC
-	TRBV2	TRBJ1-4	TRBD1	CANRGTNEKLFF	TGTGCTAACAGGGGCACTAATGAAAAACTGTTTTTT
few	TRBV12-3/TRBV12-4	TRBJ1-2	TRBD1	CASSLLRGHGYTF	TGTGCCAGCAGTTTACTCAGGGGGCATGGCTACACCTTC
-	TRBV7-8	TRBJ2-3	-	CASSFFLRGTDTQYF	TGTGCCAGCAGCTTTTTTTTACGTGGCACAGATACGCAGTATTTT
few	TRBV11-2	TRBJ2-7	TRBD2	CASSRLAVSYEQYF	TGTGCCAGCAGTCGACTAGCGGTATCCTACGAGCAGTACTTC
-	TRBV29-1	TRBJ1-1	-	CSVGANTEAFF	TGCAGCGTTGGAGCGAACACTGAAGCTTTCTTT
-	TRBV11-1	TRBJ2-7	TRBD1	CASSWGQFYEQYF	TGTGCCAGCAGCTGGGGACAGTTCTACGAGCAGTACTTC
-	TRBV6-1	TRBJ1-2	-	CASSTQENYGYTF	TGTGCCAGCAGTACCCAAGAAAACTATGGCTACACCTTC
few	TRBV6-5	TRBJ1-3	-	CASSYSGDTEDTIYF	TGTGCCAGCAGTTACTCAGGGGATACGGAAGACACCATATATTTT
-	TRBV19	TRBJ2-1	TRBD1	CASSTTGDTYNEQFF	TGTGCCAGTAGTACGACAGGGGATACCTACAATGAGCAGTTCTTC
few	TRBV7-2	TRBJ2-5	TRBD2	CASSLALGSGGAETQYF	TGTGCCAGCAGCTTAGCGCTAGGGAGCGGGGGGGCCGAGACCCAGTACTTC
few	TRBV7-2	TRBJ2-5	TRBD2	CASSLAGGPPETQYF	TGTGCCAGCAGCTTAGCGGGAGGGCCCCCAGAGACCCAGTACTTC
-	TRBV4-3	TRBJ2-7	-	CASSQDQDRGTSYEQYF	TGCGCCAGCAGCCAAGATCAGGATAGGGGAACCTCCTACGAGCAGTACTTC
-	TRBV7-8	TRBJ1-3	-	CASSLYDDTIYF	TGTGCCAGCAGCTTATACGATGACACCATATATTTT
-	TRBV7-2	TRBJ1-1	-	CASSDGPNTEAFF	TGTGCCAGCAGCGACGGCCCGAACACTGAAGCTTTCTTT